This T cell receptor beta chain was recovered during a study of control samples from healthy donors and cancer patients. The repertoire was sequenced with immunoSEQ multiplex PCR; TCRdb's copy has only in-frame clones and lacks some. The sample has about 120,000 clones, 80% to 95% seen once. Germline trimming cut 3 bases from V and 4 bases from J; bases unmatched to any gene: 6. Germline loops: CDR1 LGHNA, CDR2 YNFKEQ. The CDR3 has 15 residues. The sample comprised blood. This chain links TRBV4-2 with TRBJ2-1; 7 bases match TRBD2. The receptor's source is a woman aged 50 to 60 in good health. Here the CDR3 DNA reads TGTGCCAGCAGCCAGCTAGCGGCTTCTTACAATGAGCAGTTCTTC. It specifies CASSQLAASYNEQFF.